What follows are 3 T cell receptor beta chains derived from one specimen sequenced in a study of beta chain features in type 1 diabetes. The study's findings and limits: People with Type 1 diabetes carried modestly yet significantly shorter TCRB CDR3s in all four CD4+ subsets.

These receptors have no identified antigens. Reverse transcription of all isolated RNA meant that expressed TCRB transcripts were sequenced. Sequencing used immunoSEQ multiplex PCR; TCRdb keeps in-frame clones, though not all of them. The top ten hold 0.013% to 0.015% of the sample, which has 300,000 or so clones, about 14% seen once. The specimen sequenced was naive CD4+ T cells from blood. The receptor set was obtained from a woman younger than 35 with type 1 diabetes.

The chain combines TRBV5-1 with TRBJ2-6; a possible D gene is TRBD2 (5 bases). This CDR3 has 15 residues. Germline V gene sequence: CDR1 SGHRS, CDR2 YFSETQ. V was cut by 4 bases and J by 0 bases, with 8 bases left in between. CDR3 nucleotides: TGCGCCAGCAGCGCCGGGATCTCTGGGGCCAACGTCCTGACTTTC. Its translation is CASSAGISGANVLTF.

V and J are TRBV6-1 and TRBJ2-1; weak D call: TRBD1 (6 bases). The CDR3 runs 15 residues. Trimming removed 1 base from V and 3 bases from J, with 10 bases in between. Germline CDR1 reads MNHNS; CDR2 reads SASEGT. CDR3 DNA: TGTGCCAGCAGTGAAGTGGGCAGGGGCTACAATGAGCAGTTCTTC. Translating it yields CASSEVGRGYNEQFF.

This clone has only a few counts. The CDR3 reads CASTQPGVAEAFF. The CDR3 nucleotides read TGTGCCAGCACCCAACCGGGGGTCGCTGAAGCTTTCTTT. This sequence joins TRBV6-6 and TRBJ1-1; D perhaps matches TRBD1 (5 bases). This CDR3 region has 13 residues. V lost 7 bases to trimming and J lost 6 bases, with 15 bases between them. CDR1 is MNHNY, CDR2 SVGAGI, per germline (reference sequence).